This TCR beta chain was obtained from a study of shared clonotypes between healthy human individuals. About this clone: Distinct nucleotide sequences in the sample also encode this CDR3.

Tens of thousands of T cell genomes, or roughly 200 ng DNA, went into the sorted-subset replicate PCRs. Repertoires were generated with immunoSEQ multiplex PCR, while TCRdb's copy carries only in-frame clones and drops some. Of roughly 2,000,000 clones detected, roughly 94% appear once; the ten largest clones hold approximately 1%. Cells designated naive CD8 were CD45RO-negative and were positively selected for CCR7, with terminally differentiated effector memory CD45RA+ cells excluded. Trimming took 3 bases from V and 0 from J, leaving 5 bases between them. Germline CDR1 reads MNHEY; CDR2 reads SMNVEV (reference sequence). This CDR3 comprises 13 residues.

The chain is built from TRBV27 and TRBJ1-2; D ambiguous. The origin of this receptor is a man aged 18 to 30 in good health. The sequenced sample was naive CD8+ T cells sorted from blood. CDR3 amino acids: CASSFGSNYGYTF. In DNA form, the CDR3 reads TGTGCCAGCAGTTTTGGGTCTAACTATGGCTACACCTTC.